Presented here are 25 T cell receptor beta chains from one specimen sequenced in a study of cytomegalovirus exposure and HLA in healthy donors. PCR amplification relied on 60 Vbeta primers (plus 13 Jbeta primers). The assay was immunoSEQ multiplex PCR, and TCRdb's table has in-frame clones only and misses some. The sample shows approximately 85,000 clones, roughly 80% of them seen only once. Sequenced input: PBMCs. The origin of the receptors is a woman in her fifties or sixties in good health and CMV-seropositive.

The rearrangement links TRBV7-6 to TRBJ1-1; D is possibly TRBD1 (6 bases). Germline assignment: CDR1 SGHVS and CDR2 FNYEAQ. The CDR3 runs 14 residues. Trimming took off 5 bases at V and 4 bases at J, with 14 bases between the two ends. The DNA of the CDR3 is TGTGCCAGCAGCCCGTCCAGGGGTGGCACTGAAGCTTTCTTT. It translates to CASSPSRGGTEAFF. Variable domain in full (rest from reference TRBV7-6 and TRBJ1-1): GAGVSQSPRYKVTKRGQDVALRCDPISGHVSLYWYRQALGQGPEFLTYFNYEAQQDKSGLPNDRFSAERPEGSISTLTIQRTEQRDSAMYRCASSPSRGGTEAFFGQGTRLTVV.

V usage is TRBV6-1 and J usage is TRBJ2-1; D gene unclear. CDR3 length equals 12 residues. Trimming pared 2 bases from V and 10 bases from J, leaving 9 bases between. The V gene's germline CDR1 is MNHNS and CDR2 SASEGT. CDR3 DNA: TGTGCCAGCAGTGAATTGAGGCAGGAGCAGTTCTTC. Its protein is CASSELRQEQFF.

This sequence joins TRBV7-3 and TRBJ2-1; the match to TRBD2 covers 10 bases. Germline-derived CDR1 and CDR2 are SGHTA and FQGTGA. With V trimmed by 5 bases and J by 6 bases, 4 bases remained unmatched. There are 14 residues in the CDR3. The CDR3 nucleotides read TGTGCCAGCAGCCCCTCTAGCGGGAGCAATGAGCAGTTCTTC. Its translation is CASSPSSGSNEQFF.

The gene calls are TRBV5-1 and TRBJ1-2, with a weak D call TRBD1 (5 bases). Between the trimmed V and J ends, which lost 4 bases and 8 bases, there was a span of 18 bases. The CDR3 extends over 14 amino acids. Germline V gene lookup returns CDR1 SGHRS and CDR2 YFSETQ. CDR3 sequence (DNA): TGCGCCAGCAGCGGGACGGACCTCAGCGGGGGCTACACCTTC. Amino acids: CASSGTDLSGGYTF.

The chain couples TRBV5-4 to TRBJ1-4, with D possibly TRBD1 on 5 matching bases. This CDR3 has 17 amino acids. Trimming left V 3 bases short and J 3 bases short, with 18 bases between. The germline V gene encodes CDR1 SGHNT and CDR2 YYREEE (reference sequence). This chain's CDR3 is CASSSRAGSVANEKLFF. The CDR3 DNA reads TGTGCCAGCAGCTCAAGGGCAGGGTCGGTCGCTAATGAAAAACTGTTTTTT. The full variable domain, in which reference TRBV5-4 and TRBJ1-4 provide the parts outside the CDR3, is ETGVTQSPTHLIKTRGQQVTLRCSSQSGHNTVSWYQQALGQGPQFIFQYYREEENGRGNFPPRFSGLQFPNYSSELNVNALELDDSALYLCASSSRAGSVANEKLFFGSGTQLSVL.

The gene calls are TRBV5-6 and TRBJ2-3, with 10 bases fitting TRBD2. The CDR3 covers 18 residues. Germline V lookup: CDR1 SGHDT, CDR2 YYEEEE. The junction had 11 bases not matched to a gene; V was cut back by 2 bases and J by 2 bases. Written as DNA, the CDR3 is TGTGCCAGCAGCTTCCTGATAACGACTAGCGGGTCCACAGATACGCAGTATTTT. It yields the protein CASSFLITTSGSTDTQYF.

This chain uses TRBV11-1 with TRBJ1-2; D uncertain. From germline, CDR1 is SGHAT and CDR2 FQDESV (reference sequence). This CDR3 contains 14 residues. Between the trimmed V and J ends, which lost 1 base and 5 bases, there was a span of 11 bases. The DNA for the CDR3 is TGTGCCAGCAGCTTAGACCCGCGAGGGTATGGCTACACCTTC. It is translated as CASSLDPRGYGYTF.

This clone showed up just a few times. The sample carries other DNA sequences with the same CDR3. The rearrangement joins TRBV5-1 to TRBJ2-3; D uncertain. This CDR3 is 15 amino acids long. Germline-derived CDR1 and CDR2 are SGHRS and YFSETQ. The germline V and J ends were trimmed by 0 bases and 0 bases, with 8 bases remaining between them. CDR3 sequence reads: CASSLDGTSTDTQYF. CDR3 DNA: TGCGCCAGCAGCTTGGATGGTACTAGCACAGATACGCAGTATTTT.

The chain links TRBV7-3 to TRBJ2-5, with TRBD2 as a possible D gene (6 bases). This CDR3 is 14 amino acids long. V lost 8 bases to trimming and J lost 2 bases, with 15 bases between them. Germline V gene data show CDR1 as SGHTA and CDR2 as FQGTGA. The CDR3: CASSPGDRQETQYF. DNA of the CDR3: TGTGCCAGCTCGCCGGGGGACCGACAAGAGACCCAGTACTTC.

In DNA form, the CDR3 reads TGTGCCAGCAGCGCATTCTCCGGGACAGGGGTGGGCTACACCTTC. The encoded protein is CASSAFSGTGVGYTF. V and J are TRBV7-6 and TRBJ1-2; 10 positions agree with TRBD1. The CDR3 consists of 15 residues. Per the germline V gene, CDR1 is SGHVS and CDR2 is FNYEAQ. J was trimmed by 8 bases and V by 5 bases; bases with no gene match: 11.

This clone occurred once. The V call is TRBV5-1, the J call TRBJ1-4; perhaps TRBD1 as D (6 bases). CDR3 length: 14 amino acids. The germline V gene encodes CDR1 SGHRS and CDR2 YFSETQ. The V end lost 1 base, the J end lost 8 bases, and 12 bases lay between the germline ends. CDR3: CASSLLGAREKLFF. The CDR3 region has the DNA TGCGCCAGCAGCTTGTTGGGGGCACGGGAAAAACTGTTTTTT.

The gene calls are TRBV5-6 and TRBJ1-1; TRBD1 aligns across 8 bases. The V gene end was trimmed by 2 bases and the J gene end by 0 bases; junction bases not matched to a gene: 12. This CDR3 is 18 amino acids long. The germline V gene encodes CDR1 SGHDT and CDR2 YYEEEE. In DNA, the CDR3 is TGTGCCAGCAGCTTAGAAGGCTCGCAGGGGGCTCTGAACACTGAAGCTTTCTTT. The encoded protein is CASSLEGSQGALNTEAFF.

The chain is built from TRBV2 and TRBJ1-1; a possible D gene is TRBD1 (5 bases). The germline CDR1 and CDR2 sequences are SNHLY and FYNNEI. V was cut by 3 bases and J by 7 bases, with 12 bases left in between. This CDR3 comprises 13 residues. The CDR3 DNA is TGTGCCAGCAGTGAGCTGGGTAGGGGTGAAGCTTTCTTT. Translated: CASSELGRGEAFF.

The chain carries TRBV9 and TRBJ2-3, with a weak D call TRBD1 (6 bases). Germline V gene data show CDR1 as SGDLS and CDR2 as YYNGEE. V gave up 1 base and J gave up 4 bases, with 16 bases separating them. This CDR3 comprises 16 residues. CDR3 residues: CASSVIPTGLSDTQYF. The CDR3 DNA is TGTGCCAGCAGCGTAATCCCGACAGGCTTATCAGATACGCAGTATTTT.

The chain combines TRBV7-3 with TRBJ2-1; possibly TRBD2 for D (7 bases). This CDR3 is 14 amino acids long. Germline V gene lookup returns CDR1 SGHTA and CDR2 FQGTGA. V dropped 3 bases and J dropped 8 bases, with 14 bases sitting between them. In DNA, the CDR3 is TGTGCCAGCAGCTTGGGGGGGCTTATAGATGAGCAGTTCTTC. Translated, it gives CASSLGGLIDEQFF.

The chain uses TRBV10-1 and TRBJ2-5; D is perhaps TRBD2 (5 bases). Trimming took 0 bases from V and 4 from J, leaving 9 bases between them. CDR3 size: 14 residues. Germline CDR1 and CDR2: WNHNN and SYGVQD (reference sequence). CDR3 DNA sequence: TGCGCCAGCAGTGAGTCCGGGGTCGTAGAGACCCAGTACTTC. It translates to CASSESGVVETQYF.

The CDR3 region has the DNA TGTGCCAGCAGAGCGGGACAGGGGACCTACGAGCAGTACTTC. Amino acids: CASRAGQGTYEQYF. J is TRBJ2-7 and V is TRBV6-1; 10 bases are shared with TRBD1. The trim removed 6 bases at V and 2 bases at J, leaving 4 bases unmatched. The CDR3 sequence is 14 residues long. Per the germline V gene, CDR1 is MNHNS and CDR2 is SASEGT.

V and J are TRBV7-9 and TRBJ2-2; 10 nucleotides align to TRBD2. Germline CDR1 and CDR2: SEHNR and FQNEAQ (reference sequence). The CDR3 contains 17 residues. V gave up 4 bases and J gave up 6 bases; unmatched junction bases: 11. This CDR3 is CASSSVSGGAGAGELFF. CDR3 nucleotides: TGTGCCAGCAGCTCCGTCAGCGGGGGGGCCGGGGCCGGGGAGCTGTTTTTT.

This chain links TRBV29-1 with TRBJ2-2; a possible D gene is TRBD1 (5 bases). Trimming took off 7 bases at V and 1 base at J, with 16 bases between the two ends. Germline V CDR1 and CDR2: SQVTM, ANQGSEA. CDR3 length: 15 residues. This CDR3 reads CSARTVTENTGELFF. The CDR3 nucleotides read TGCAGCGCCAGAACAGTGACAGAGAACACCGGGGAGCTGTTTTTT.

V is TRBV19 and J is TRBJ2-3; 13 bases fit TRBD2. J was trimmed by 4 bases and V by 5 bases; bases with no gene match: 9. The CDR3 sequence is 17 residues long. Germline CDR1 is LNHDA and CDR2 is SQIVND (reference sequence). The CDR3 region is CASSAGLAGALPDTQYF. The CDR3 DNA reads TGTGCCAGTAGTGCTGGACTAGCGGGAGCCCTACCAGATACGCAGTATTTT.

The J gene is TRBJ1-3, the V gene TRBV2; no clear D gene. Germline CDR1 reads SNHLY; CDR2 reads FYNNEI. V gave up 4 bases and J gave up 0 bases, with 7 bases separating them. The CDR3 spans 14 residues. CDR3 coding DNA: TGTGCCAGCAGTGGATCAGGCTCTGGAAACACCATATATTTT. Protein: CASSGSGSGNTIYF.

This CDR3 is CASSQAGVSNQPQHF. The DNA for the CDR3 is TGTGCCAGCAGCCAAGCAGGGGTTAGCAATCAGCCCCAGCATTTT. The rearrangement links TRBV14 to TRBJ1-5; weak D call: TRBD1 (6 bases). The V gene's germline CDR1 is SGHDN and CDR2 FVKESK. Deletions cut 1 base from V and 0 bases from J, with 7 bases between. The CDR3 covers 15 residues.

The rearrangement joins TRBV19 to TRBJ2-1; perhaps TRBD2 as D (6 bases). The CDR3 is 19 amino acids. Germline loops: CDR1 LNHDA, CDR2 SQIVND (reference sequence). V lost 2 bases, J lost 3 bases, and 23 bases lay in between. The DNA of the CDR3 is TGTGCCAGTAGTATATCTATCCTAGCGCGCCACCCGGACTACAATGAGCAGTTCTTC. Residues: CASSISILARHPDYNEQFF.

The chain links TRBV5-1 to TRBJ1-6, with TRBD1 as a possible D gene (6 bases). CDR3 length equals 16 residues. Germline loops: CDR1 SGHRS, CDR2 YFSETQ. Between the trimmed V and J ends, which lost 0 bases and 11 bases, there was a span of 18 bases. The CDR3 DNA reads TGCGCCAGCAGCTTGGATCACAGGGAATCAACTCCACCCCTCCACTTT. Translated, it gives CASSLDHRESTPPLHF.

This clone was detected once. This sequence joins TRBV30 and TRBJ2-4, with TRBD2 matching 8 bases. The V and J ends lost 2 bases and 8 bases, in that order; junction bases with no gene match: 5. The CDR3 covers 13 residues. CDR1 and CDR2 from the germline V gene are GTSNPN and SVGIG (reference sequence). This CDR3 is CAWSKRERDIQYF. The CDR3 region has the DNA TGTGCCTGGAGTAAGCGGGAGCGAGACATTCAGTACTTC.